This entry lists 20 T cell receptor beta chains sequenced from one sample in a study of cytomegalovirus exposure and HLA in healthy donors. The study ran its PCR with 60 Vbeta and 13 Jbeta primers. The assay was immunoSEQ multiplex PCR, and TCRdb's table has in-frame clones only and misses some. The sample contains 150,000 to 200,000 clones, 75% of which appear only once. Sequenced material: PBMCs. The receptors here all came from a man aged 18 to 30 in good health and CMV-seropositive.

In its sample, this clone was seen a few times. The chain combines TRBV10-2 with TRBJ2-1; D call uncertain. The CDR3 runs 14 residues. Trimming pared 7 bases from V and 6 bases from J, leaving 16 bases between. From germline, CDR1 is WSHSY and CDR2 SAAADI. CDR3 loop: CASNSGLDLNEQFF. The CDR3 bases are TGCGCCAGCAATAGTGGTCTAGACCTCAATGAGCAGTTCTTC.

The chain carries TRBV10-1 and TRBJ1-1, with D tentatively TRBD1 (6 bases). The CDR3 extends over 13 amino acids. Trimming stripped 6 bases from V and 1 base from J, with 9 bases between. CDR1 and CDR2 from the germline V gene are WNHNN and SYGVQD (reference sequence). The CDR3 reads CASSVGGNTEAFF. The DNA of the CDR3 is TGCGCCAGCAGCGTAGGGGGGAACACTGAAGCTTTCTTT.

The chain recombines TRBV27 with TRBJ1-4; D gene ambiguous. Germline V CDR1 and CDR2: MNHEY, SMNVEV (reference sequence). The CDR3 has 11 residues. V lost 6 bases to trimming and J lost 5 bases, with 4 bases between them. Here the CDR3 reads CASRSNEKLFF. The CDR3 DNA reads TGTGCCAGCAGGTCAAATGAAAAACTGTTTTTT.

The rearrangement joins TRBV7-9 to TRBJ1-2; tentative D call: TRBD1 (5 bases). The CDR3 spans 13 residues. Trimming pared 0 bases from V and 8 bases from J, leaving 10 bases between. CDR1 and CDR2 from the germline V gene are SEHNR and FQNEAQ (reference sequence). The CDR3 region is CASSLAGGLGYTF. CDR3 bases: TGTGCCAGCAGCTTAGCGGGGGGTTTAGGCTACACCTTC.

This chain links TRBV11-2 with TRBJ2-1; 10 bases agree with TRBD1. This CDR3 is 15 amino acids long. The J segment lost 9 bases and the V segment lost 4 bases, leaving 9 bases of the junction unmatched. CDR1 is SGHAT and CDR2 is FQNNGV in the germline V gene. CDR3 loop: CASSWGGTGVFEQFF. In DNA form, the CDR3 reads TGTGCCAGCAGCTGGGGAGGGACAGGGGTTTTTGAGCAGTTCTTC.

V usage is TRBV27 and J usage is TRBJ2-2; 8 positions agree with TRBD1. Germline loops: CDR1 MNHEY, CDR2 SMNVEV (reference sequence). V shed 3 bases and J 1 base; nucleotides not matched to a gene: 13. The CDR3 runs 19 residues. The CDR3 DNA reads as TGTGCCAGCAGTTTGTATGTGACCGGCGGGACAGGGAACACCGGGGAGCTGTTTTTT. It codes for CASSLYVTGGTGNTGELFF.

This clone occurred a few times. The chain has TRBV2 and TRBJ1-1; TRBD1 might be the D (6 bases). This CDR3 is 13 amino acids long. Trimming stripped 5 bases from V and 1 base from J, with 8 bases between. Germline lookup yields CDR1 SNHLY and CDR2 FYNNEI. DNA for the CDR3: TGTGCCAGCAGTTTACAGGGGAACACTGAAGCTTTCTTT. Protein: CASSLQGNTEAFF.

V and J are TRBV29-1 and TRBJ2-1; a weak D match, TRBD2 (6 bases). The V gene lost 0 bases and the J gene lost 1 base, with 13 bases spanning the gap. The CDR3 runs 16 residues. CDR1 and CDR2 (germline): SQVTM, ANQGSEA. The CDR3 here is CSVEERRETSYNEQFF. CDR3 coding DNA: TGCAGCGTTGAAGAACGACGGGAGACTTCCTACAATGAGCAGTTCTTC.

V usage is TRBV10-2 and J usage is TRBJ1-2; TRBD1 aligns across 9 bases. CDR3 length equals 16 residues. Germline values: CDR1 WSHSY, CDR2 SAAADI. Unmatched junction bases numbered 9, after V lost 2 bases and J lost 5 bases. CDR3 sequence (DNA): TGCGCCAGCAGTGAGATACAGGGGGCGGGTCGGTATGGCTACACCTTC. Protein product: CASSEIQGAGRYGYTF.

The chain joins TRBV5-6 to TRBJ2-1; possibly TRBD1 for D (7 bases). From germline, CDR1 is SGHDT and CDR2 YYEEEE. V was cut by 4 bases and J by 9 bases, with 11 bases left in between. The CDR3 is 12 residues long. The CDR3 protein is CASSLQGGEQFF. In nucleotides, the CDR3 is TGTGCCAGCAGCCTCCAGGGGGGTGAGCAGTTCTTC.

This clone showed up just once. The chain couples TRBV19 to TRBJ1-1; the match to TRBD1 covers 10 bases. Germline trimming cut 9 bases from V and 2 bases from J; bases unmatched to any gene: 9. Germline V CDR1 and CDR2: LNHDA, SQIVND (reference sequence). The CDR3 is 15 amino acids. CDR3: CASTGDRGGNTEAFF. The CDR3 bases are TGTGCCAGCACGGGGGACAGGGGAGGAAACACTGAAGCTTTCTTT.

V is TRBV28 and J is TRBJ1-3; no clear D. Trimming removed 3 bases at V and 16 bases at J, with 16 bases between. CDR1 and CDR2 (germline): MDHEN, SYDVKM. The length of the CDR3 is 12 residues. Here the CDR3 DNA reads TGTGCCAGCAGTTTCACACCTGTGGCCTGGTATTTT. Its translation is CASSFTPVAWYF.

This clone was counted only a few times. The chain uses TRBV18 and TRBJ2-1; 7 bases map to TRBD1. The CDR3 runs 16 residues. V dropped 2 bases and J dropped 1; count of bases not matched to a gene: 5. Germline values: CDR1 KGHSH, CDR2 LQKENI. CDR3 region: CASSPRGQASYNEQFF. CDR3 coding DNA: TGTGCCAGCTCACCAAGAGGACAGGCGTCCTACAATGAGCAGTTCTTC.

Only a few counts were recorded for this clone. The CDR3 reads CASSLVPGAGYEQYF. CDR3 in DNA: TGTGCCAGCAGCTTGGTTCCCGGTGCAGGATACGAGCAGTACTTC. The rearrangement joins TRBV5-5 to TRBJ2-7; the D is unclear. V lost 0 bases and J lost 4, with 14 bases in between. This CDR3 is built from 15 residues. From germline, CDR1 is SGHKS and CDR2 YYEKEE (reference sequence).

The chain uses TRBV9 and TRBJ2-3; D call uncertain. The CDR3 covers 11 residues. Germline CDR1 is SGDLS and CDR2 is YYNGEE. Trimming removed 7 bases at V and 2 bases at J, with 5 bases between. The CDR3 here is CASGNTDTQYF. In nucleotides, the CDR3 is TGTGCCAGCGGCAACACAGATACGCAGTATTTT.

The chain couples TRBV28 to TRBJ1-1; 7 bases match TRBD1. This CDR3 region has 13 residues. V lost 6 bases to trimming and J lost 6 bases; unmatched junction nucleotides: 7. Germline values: CDR1 MDHEN, CDR2 SYDVKM. DNA for the CDR3: TGTGCCAGCAGACAGGGGATCCGCGCTGAAGCTTTCTTT. Translating it yields CASRQGIRAEAFF.

Here the CDR3 reads CASSSSGGYNEQFF. CDR3 nucleotides: TGTGCCAGCAGCTCGTCAGGGGGATACAATGAGCAGTTCTTC. This chain connects TRBV7-6 to TRBJ2-1, with 7 positions matching TRBD1. The CDR3 consists of 14 residues. Germline V gene data show CDR1 as SGHVS and CDR2 as FNYEAQ. J was trimmed by 4 bases and V by 4 bases; bases with no gene match: 4.

The chain uses TRBV10-3 and TRBJ2-1, with 7 bases lining up with TRBD2. CDR1 ENHRY and CDR2 SYGVKD come from the germline V gene. The CDR3 contains 12 residues. The trim removed 4 bases at V and 7 bases at J, leaving 1 base unmatched. The CDR3 nucleotides read TGTGCCATCAGTGCGGGAGGAAATGAGCAGTTCTTC. Translation: CAISAGGNEQFF.

The chain combines TRBV18 with TRBJ1-2; D remains ambiguous. The CDR3 has 16 amino acids. Looked up from germline, CDR1 is KGHSH and CDR2 is LQKENI. Trimming took off 3 bases at V and 4 bases at J, with 18 bases between the two ends. The CDR3 bases are TGTGCCAGCTCACCCTCAAATACCGGGATCAGCTATGGCTACACCTTC. This translates into CASSPSNTGISYGYTF.

To note about this clone: The junction departs from the called germline gene at one end, perhaps through a read error. The rearrangement links TRBV7-9 to TRBJ2-7; the match to TRBD1 covers 11 bases. The CDR3 is 16 amino acids. Germline CDR1 is SEHNR and CDR2 is FQNEAQ (reference sequence). The DNA of the CDR3 is TGTTCCAGCAGCTCAAACTCCGGGACAGGGGGGTACGAGCAGTACTTC. It yields the protein CSSSSNSGTGGYEQYF.